A single sample gave rise to the 32 T cell receptor beta chains below, sequenced in a study of shared clonotypes between healthy human individuals (dated by TCRdb to 2018 to 2020). The library was prepared using the immunoSEQ multiplex PCR assay. TCRdb retrieved this table from immuneACCESS and kept in-frame rearrangements only. Not all clones are present; in checked studies, unresolved V genes account for under half, and no reason is known for the remainder. Recorded for this sample are 2,500,000 or so clones; around 92% of them occurred a single time. The top ten hold 0.3% to 0.45% of the sample. The source material was naive CD4+ T cells from PBMCs. Reading the label with the study, this specimen's cell subset or site is: CD45RA+ positively selected. These TCRs come from a man between 18 and 35 years old in good health. Some clones in this sample may be carry-over from other donors' samples.

The gene calls are TRBV5-1 and TRBJ2-1, with 9 bases that match TRBD1. Germline V gene data show CDR1 as SGHRS and CDR2 as YFSETQ. This CDR3 is built from 17 residues. The junction had 15 bases not matched to a gene; V was cut back by 3 bases and J by 8 bases. CDR3 nucleotides: TGCGCCAGCAGCTACCTGCCCCAGGGACAGGGTCAAGATGAGCAGTTCTTC. This codes for CASSYLPQGQGQDEQFF.

The V call is TRBV6-4, the J call TRBJ1-2; perhaps TRBD1 as D (5 bases). Per the germline V gene, CDR1 is MRHNA and CDR2 is SNTAGT. Trimming removed 2 bases at V and 9 bases at J, with 16 bases between. The CDR3 length is 14 residues. CDR3 sequence: CASSDGGTLLSYTF. CDR3 coding DNA: TGTGCCAGCAGTGACGGGGGGACGCTATTAAGCTACACCTTC.

The rearrangement uses TRBV27 and TRBJ2-7; D is possibly TRBD1 or TRBD2 (5 bases each). CDR1 is MNHEY and CDR2 is SMNVEV in the germline V gene (reference sequence). CDR3 size: 13 residues. Between the trimmed V and J ends, which lost 10 bases and 6 bases, there was a span of 19 bases. The chain's CDR3 is CATLGQAGSEQYF. The CDR3 DNA follows: TGTGCCACCCTTGGGCAGGCAGGGAGCGAGCAGTACTTC.

The chain uses TRBV6-4 and TRBJ2-3; D call uncertain. The V gene's germline CDR1 is MRHNA and CDR2 SNTAGT. CDR3 size: 13 residues. Trimming pared 4 bases from V and 5 bases from J, leaving 10 bases between. The CDR3 reads CASSVARLDTQYF. The CDR3 DNA is TGTGCCAGCAGTGTCGCACGACTAGATACGCAGTATTTT.

This chain's CDR3 is CASSELGSGRAGEQFF. CDR3 DNA: TGTGCCAGCAGTGAATTAGGGAGCGGGAGGGCCGGCGAGCAGTTCTTC. The chain recombines TRBV25-1 with TRBJ2-1, with 10 positions matching TRBD2. Per germline, CDR1 MGHDK and CDR2 SYGVNS. V gave up 1 base and J gave up 10 bases; unmatched junction bases: 10. CDR3 length equals 16 residues.

In this sample, this clone turned up once. J is TRBJ2-1 and V is TRBV6-6; 9 bases align to TRBD1. Germline assignment: CDR1 MNHNY and CDR2 SVGAGI (reference sequence). Germline trimming cut 4 bases from V and 4 bases from J; bases unmatched to any gene: 8. CDR3 size: 16 residues. DNA for the CDR3: TGTGCCAGCAGTTTCCCCGGGACAGGGATGTACAATGAGCAGTTCTTC. Amino acids: CASSFPGTGMYNEQFF.

This sequence joins TRBV5-4 and TRBJ2-7, with a possible D match to TRBD2 (5 bases). Germline V lookup: CDR1 SGHNT, CDR2 YYREEE (reference sequence). This CDR3 has 16 amino acids. The V and J ends lost 1 base and 0 bases respectively, with 14 bases between them. CDR3 residues: CASSLNAGSSSYEQYF. The CDR3, as DNA: TGTGCCAGCAGCTTGAATGCTGGGAGTAGCTCCTACGAGCAGTACTTC. Looking up the rest from reference TRBV5-4 and TRBJ2-7 gives the full variable domain: ETGVTQSPTHLIKTRGQQVTLRCSSQSGHNTVSWYQQALGQGPQFIFQYYREEENGRGNFPPRFSGLQFPNYSSELNVNALELDDSALYLCASSLNAGSSSYEQYFGPGTRLTVT.

This clone was observed a handful of times. The chain links TRBV30 to TRBJ1-5, with 7 nucleotides matching TRBD1. The CDR3 is made up of 14 amino acids. Germline trimming cut 3 bases from V and 6 bases from J; bases unmatched to any gene: 8. CDR1 GTSNPN and CDR2 SVGIG come from the germline V gene (reference sequence). CDR3 sequence: CAWRNPSGGQPQHF. The CDR3 DNA is TGTGCCTGGAGAAACCCGTCAGGGGGTCAGCCCCAGCATTTT.

V is TRBV11-3 and J is TRBJ2-3; the match to TRBD1 covers 10 bases. Per the germline V gene, CDR1 is SGHNT and CDR2 is YENEEA. V was pared by 5 bases and J by 5 bases, with 7 bases of the junction left unmatched. The CDR3 runs to 15 residues. CDR3 loop: CASSPRGTGVDTQYF. The CDR3, as DNA: TGTGCCAGCAGCCCAAGGGGGACAGGGGTAGATACGCAGTATTTT.

The V and J genes are TRBV7-2 and TRBJ1-4; no clear D. Germline CDR1 SGHTA, CDR2 FQGNSA. This CDR3 has 14 amino acids. Trimming removed 5 bases from V and 7 bases from J, with 14 bases in between. CDR3: CASSLFPLGEKLFF. The CDR3 DNA sequence: TGTGCCAGCAGCCTCTTCCCCCTCGGTGAAAAACTGTTTTTT.

A word on this clone: This sample also contains other DNA sequences that code for the same CDR3. V gene TRBV6-6 combines with J gene TRBJ2-7, with D unresolved. Germline V lookup: CDR1 MNHNY, CDR2 SVGAGI (reference sequence). There are 14 residues in the CDR3. V lost 2 bases and J 1 base, leaving 9 bases between the germline ends. CDR3 region: CASSYEAVSYEQYF. CDR3 bases: TGTGCCAGCAGTTACGAGGCGGTATCCTACGAGCAGTACTTC.

This chain connects TRBV7-2 to TRBJ2-3, with 7 bases that match TRBD2. This CDR3 has 15 residues. With 1 base clipped from V and 5 bases from J, the junction kept 6 bases outside the gene matches. The germline CDR1 and CDR2 sequences are SGHTA and FQGNSA. DNA of the CDR3: TGTGCCAGCAGCTTAGGGCGGGAGAGGGTAGATACGCAGTATTTT. Its translation is CASSLGRERVDTQYF.

This clone was seen only once. The chain joins TRBV11-2 to TRBJ1-5; D uncertain. V lost 0 bases, J lost 5 bases, and 11 bases lay in between. The length of the CDR3 is 15 residues. Germline V gene sequence: CDR1 SGHAT, CDR2 FQNNGV. DNA for the CDR3: TGTGCCAGCAGCTTAGATTTGGCCCCCGATCAGCCCCAGCATTTT. Translated, it gives CASSLDLAPDQPQHF.

This rearrangement joins TRBV9 to TRBJ2-1, with 7 bases that match TRBD1. Unmatched junction bases numbered 5, after V lost 4 bases and J lost 4 bases. The CDR3 totals 14 residues. Germline values: CDR1 SGDLS, CDR2 YYNGEE. Written as DNA, the CDR3 is TGTGCCAGCAGCCCCCAGGGACAGTACAATGAGCAGTTCTTC. Its protein is CASSPQGQYNEQFF. Drawing the rest from reference TRBV9 and TRBJ2-1, the complete variable domain is DSGVTQTPKHLITATGQRVTLRCSPRSGDLSVYWYQQSLDQGLQFLIQYYNGEERAKGNILERFSAQQFPDLHSELNLSSLELGDSALYFCASSPQGQYNEQFFGPGTRLTVL.

This clone was observed once. The chain recombines TRBV6-5 with TRBJ2-5; a weak D match, TRBD1 (5 bases). V lost 7 bases and J 2 bases, leaving 14 bases between the germline ends. Germline CDR1 and CDR2: MNHEY and SVGAGI. This CDR3 has 14 residues. The CDR3 spells CASTRLGLQETQYF. In DNA, the CDR3 is TGTGCCAGCACCCGTCTGGGGCTACAAGAGACCCAGTACTTC.

Turning to this clone: The same CDR3 is also encoded by other DNA sequences in this sample. This chain connects TRBV4-1 to TRBJ2-7, with 8 bases identical to TRBD1. Trimming removed 1 base from V and 1 base from J; junction bases left unmatched: 3. This CDR3 region has 15 residues. From germline, CDR1 is MGHRA and CDR2 YSYEKL. CDR3 coding DNA: TGCGCCAGCAGCCAAGGGCAGGGGGCTTCCTACGAGCAGTACTTC. It translates to CASSQGQGASYEQYF.

This clone was found a few times. The V gene is TRBV6-1, the J gene TRBJ1-4; 8 nucleotides align to TRBD1. In germline, CDR1 is MNHNS, CDR2 SASEGT. Trimming cost V 4 bases and J 3 bases; bases outside gene matches: 4. This CDR3 is 15 amino acids long. Written as DNA, the CDR3 is TGTGCCAGCAGTGTAACGGGACAGGCTAATGAAAAACTGTTTTTT. Translated: CASSVTGQANEKLFF.

The chain employs TRBV7-3 and TRBJ2-1; 9 positions agree with TRBD1. With V trimmed by 5 bases and J by 7 bases, 12 bases remained unmatched. The CDR3 has 16 residues. Germline loops: CDR1 SGHTA, CDR2 FQGTGA. CDR3 residues: CASSPRPLDRGNEQFF. CDR3 in DNA: TGTGCCAGCAGCCCCCGCCCTCTTGACAGGGGGAATGAGCAGTTCTTC.

This clone was observed a single time. The chain links TRBV10-3 to TRBJ2-7; 11 bases are shared with TRBD1. This CDR3 comprises 14 residues. Germline CDR1 and CDR2: ENHRY and SYGVKD. V shed 8 bases and J 3 bases; nucleotides not matched to a gene: 6. The CDR3 here is CAIRRGTGGYEQYF. Written as DNA, the CDR3 is TGTGCCATCCGAAGGGGGACAGGGGGCTACGAGCAGTACTTC.

As for this clone: Other DNA sequences of this sample code for an identical CDR3. The chain couples TRBV9 to TRBJ2-7; the match to TRBD2 covers 10 bases. CDR3 size: 14 residues. V shed 4 bases and J 0 bases; nucleotides not matched to a gene: 1. Per the germline V gene, CDR1 is SGDLS and CDR2 is YYNGEE. The CDR3 spells CASSRTSGSYEQYF. CDR3 DNA: TGTGCCAGCAGCCGGACTAGCGGCTCCTACGAGCAGTACTTC.

The chain links TRBV6-6 to TRBJ1-4, with 9 positions matching TRBD1. This CDR3 spans 16 amino acids. V shed 0 bases and J 8 bases; nucleotides not matched to a gene: 7. CDR1 and CDR2 (germline): MNHNY, SVGAGI (reference sequence). CDR3 in DNA: TGTGCCAGCAGTTACTCTACCGGGACAGGGATGGAAAAACTGTTTTTT. It yields the protein CASSYSTGTGMEKLFF.

The chain employs TRBV7-3 and TRBJ1-6; possibly TRBD1 for D (5 bases). The CDR3 is made up of 14 amino acids. Germline values: CDR1 SGHTA, CDR2 FQGTGA. Between the trimmed V and J ends, which lost 2 bases and 4 bases, there was a span of 6 bases. CDR3 in amino acids: CASSLRGYNSPLHF. For the CDR3, the DNA is TGTGCCAGCAGCTTACGGGGGTATAATTCACCCCTCCACTTT.

The V and J genes are TRBV6-4 and TRBJ2-1, with TRBD2 matching over 7 bases. This CDR3 has 16 residues. The germline gives CDR1 MRHNA, CDR2 SNTAGT. Trimming cost V 0 bases and J 6 bases; bases outside gene matches: 8. CDR3: CASSDSNGGVGNEQFF. CDR3 in DNA: TGTGCCAGCAGTGACTCGAATGGGGGGGTGGGCAATGAGCAGTTCTTC.

The rearrangement links TRBV27 to TRBJ1-2; D is uncertain. CDR1 is MNHEY and CDR2 is SMNVEV in the germline V gene (reference sequence). The length of the CDR3 is 14 residues. Trimming left V 3 bases short and J 3 bases short, with 11 bases between. The DNA of the CDR3 is TGTGCCAGCAGTTTGTCAGGAGCTTACTATGGCTACACCTTC. Its translation: CASSLSGAYYGYTF.

Worth noting for this clone: This CDR3 is also generated by other DNA sequences in the sample. V usage is TRBV18 and J usage is TRBJ2-2, with 9 nucleotides matching TRBD1. J lost 0 bases, V lost 6 bases, and 5 bases had no gene match. The CDR3 has 16 amino acids. Germline loops: CDR1 KGHSH, CDR2 LQKENI. The CDR3 DNA is TGTGCCAGCTCCCCAGGGACAGGGACGAACACCGGGGAGCTGTTTTTT. Residues: CASSPGTGTNTGELFF. The whole variable domain, filled in from reference TRBV18 and TRBJ2-2, reads NAGVMQNPRHLVRRRGQEARLRCSPMKGHSHVYWYRQLPEEGLKFMVYLQKENIIDESGMPKERFSAEFPKEGPSILRIQQVVRGDSAAYFCASSPGTGTNTGELFFGEGSRLTVL.

The chain recombines TRBV2 with TRBJ1-1; no reliable D call. CDR3 size: 13 residues. Per germline, CDR1 SNHLY and CDR2 FYNNEI. Trimming took off 4 bases at V and 6 bases at J, with 12 bases between the two ends. CDR3 sequence: CASSVLRQSEAFF. The CDR3 DNA reads TGTGCCAGCAGTGTGCTTCGGCAATCTGAAGCTTTCTTT.

The rearrangement uses TRBV4-2 and TRBJ2-3; a possible D gene is TRBD1 (5 bases). CDR3 size: 13 residues. Germline lookup yields CDR1 LGHNA and CDR2 YNFKEQ. The V and J ends lost 6 bases and 4 bases respectively, with 11 bases between them. The CDR3 bases are TGTGCCAGCAGGAGCCAACAGGCAGATACGCAGTATTTT. Encoded protein: CASRSQQADTQYF.

V usage is TRBV5-1 and J usage is TRBJ2-3; D gene uncertain. Per the germline V gene, CDR1 is SGHRS and CDR2 is YFSETQ. The CDR3 consists of 15 residues. Between the trimmed V and J ends, which lost 2 bases and 0 bases, there was a span of 10 bases. The chain's CDR3 is CASSFAAKSTDTQYF. The CDR3 DNA sequence: TGCGCCAGCAGCTTCGCGGCAAAGAGCACAGATACGCAGTATTTT. The full variable domain, completed using reference TRBV5-1 and TRBJ2-3, is KAGVTQTPRYLIKTRGQQVTLSCSPISGHRSVSWYQQTPGQGLQFLFEYFSETQRNKGNFPGRFSGRQFSNSRSEMNVSTLELGDSALYLCASSFAAKSTDTQYFGPGTRLTVL.

The rearrangement joins TRBV5-1 to TRBJ2-6, with a possible D match to TRBD1 (5 bases). The CDR3 is made up of 16 amino acids. CDR1 and CDR2 (germline): SGHRS, YFSETQ. V lost 4 bases to trimming and J lost 4 bases, with 15 bases between them. The CDR3 nucleotides are TGCGCCAGCAGCCCAGGACCCTCAGGGGGGGCCAACGTCCTGACTTTC. Amino acids: CASSPGPSGGANVLTF.

V and J are TRBV5-1 and TRBJ2-1; 12 nucleotides line up with TRBD1. The V segment lost 7 bases and the J segment 0 bases; nucleotides outside the gene matches: 17. CDR1 is SGHRS, CDR2 YFSETQ, per germline. The CDR3 sequence is 20 residues long. CDR3 residues: CASGSGRDRGQTLSYNEQFF. In DNA, the CDR3 is TGCGCCAGCGGCAGTGGGCGGGACAGGGGGCAAACTCTCTCCTACAATGAGCAGTTCTTC.

This clone has just one count. This chain links TRBV6-1 with TRBJ2-5; 8 bases align to TRBD1. The length of the CDR3 is 14 residues. The germline V gene encodes CDR1 MNHNS and CDR2 SASEGT. V lost 6 bases to trimming and J lost 3 bases; unmatched junction nucleotides: 6. The CDR3, as DNA: TGTGCCAGCAGCGGACAGGGCCGGGAAGAGACCCAGTACTTC. Translation: CASSGQGREETQYF.

The chain couples TRBV29-1 to TRBJ1-1; 7 bases fit TRBD1. V lost 7 bases to trimming and J lost 3 bases; unmatched junction nucleotides: 11. CDR1 SQVTM and CDR2 ANQGSEA come from the germline V gene. This CDR3 has 14 amino acids. The DNA for the CDR3 is TGCAGCGGAGGGGGCGCAGGTAGGGACACTGAAGCTTTCTTT. The encoded protein is CSGGGAGRDTEAFF.